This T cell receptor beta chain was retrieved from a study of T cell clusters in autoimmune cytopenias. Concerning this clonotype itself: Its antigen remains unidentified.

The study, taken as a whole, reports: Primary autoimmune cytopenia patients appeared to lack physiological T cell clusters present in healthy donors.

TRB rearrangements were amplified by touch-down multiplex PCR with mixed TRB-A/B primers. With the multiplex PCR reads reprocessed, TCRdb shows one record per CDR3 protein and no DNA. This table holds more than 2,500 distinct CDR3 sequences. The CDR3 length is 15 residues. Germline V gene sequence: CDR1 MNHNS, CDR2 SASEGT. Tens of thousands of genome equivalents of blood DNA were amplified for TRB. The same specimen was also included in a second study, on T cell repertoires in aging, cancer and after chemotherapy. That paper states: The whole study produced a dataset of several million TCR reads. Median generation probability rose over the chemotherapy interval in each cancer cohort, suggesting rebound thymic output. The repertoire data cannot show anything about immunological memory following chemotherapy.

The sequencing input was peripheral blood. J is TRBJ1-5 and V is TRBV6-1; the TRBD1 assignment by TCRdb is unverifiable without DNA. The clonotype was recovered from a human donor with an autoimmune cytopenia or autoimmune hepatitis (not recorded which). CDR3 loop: CASSQGGNSNQPQHF.